This T cell receptor (beta chain) was profiled in a study of cytotoxic CD8 clonotypes in ibrutinib-treated CLL. Study-wide background: Outcomes included around 24 partial and 2 complete responses; after median roughly 65 months, roughly 14 stayed remitted and approximately 12 progressed.

Trimming removed 4 bases at V and 6 bases at J, with 19 bases between. This CDR3 has 16 residues. Per germline, CDR1 SGHTA and CDR2 FQGNSA. Clones were read by immunoSEQ multiplex PCR, and TCRdb kept only the in-frame ones, dropping some. Of 200,000 to 250,000 clones listed, 70% are singletons. This receptor was identified in a human donor with chronic lymphocytic leukemia. The starting material was PBMCs, obtained after 24 months of ibrutinib treatment. J is TRBJ1-5 and V is TRBV7-2, with D unresolved. The CDR3 here is CASSSEGVVIGQPQHF. The CDR3 region has the DNA TGTGCCAGCAGCTCCGAAGGAGTCGTTATAGGTCAGCCCCAGCATTTT.